This T cell receptor (beta chain) emerged from a study of blood T cell repertoires in COVID-19. Study details: T cells, B-cell-depleted T cells, or PBMCs supplied cDNA or gDNA.

CDR3 size: 12 residues. Germline V gene data show CDR1 as MNHEY and CDR2 as SVGEGT. Trimming at V came to 5 bases and at J to 11 bases, leaving 8 bases not matched to a gene. Assay: immunoSEQ multiplex PCR; the TCRdb copy retains only in-frame clones and omits some. The table lists about 120,000 clones, roughly 89% of them singletons. Sequencing used peripheral blood. This sequence joins TRBV6-2 or TRBV6-3 and TRBJ1-1; TRBD1 agrees at 7 bases. The TCR comes from a woman between 50 and 59 years old with acute or convalescent COVID-19. CDR3 amino acids: CASSRSTGWAFF. CDR3 nucleotide sequence: TGTGCCAGCAGTCGATCGACAGGGTGGGCTTTCTTT.